These 23 T cell receptor beta chains share one sample of origin, sequenced in a study of T cell changes during pregnancy in multiple sclerosis. Sequencing used immunoSEQ multiplex PCR; TCRdb keeps in-frame clones, though not all of them. The table lists 60,000 or so clones, just under 90% of them singletons, with roughly 5.2% in the top ten. Sequencing was done on a sample of peripheral blood from another person, used as feeder cells. All receptors come from a human donor whose cells served as feeder cells for cultures in a pregnancy study.

This rearrangement joins TRBV7-8 to TRBJ2-3; 7 nucleotides align to TRBD2. With V trimmed by 4 bases and J by 6 bases, 10 bases remained unmatched. Germline CDR1 is SGHVS and CDR2 is FQNEAQ. This CDR3 contains 15 residues. The CDR3 DNA is TGTGCCAGCAGCTGGGGGGGAGGGTTCTTGGATACGCAGTATTTT. Protein sequence: CASSWGGGFLDTQYF.

By sample share, this clone is medium-sized (0.01 to 0.1%). This chain links TRBV29-1 with TRBJ2-1; D might be TRBD1 (5 bases). Trimming cost V 4 bases and J 7 bases, with 11 bases left between them. The germline gives CDR1 SQVTM, CDR2 ANQGSEA. This CDR3 region has 12 residues. CDR3 DNA sequence: TGCAGCGTTGTTCTTCCAGGGAATGAGCAGTTCTTC. Amino acids: CSVVLPGNEQFF.

The chain has TRBV7-9 and TRBJ2-1; D is uncertain. Germline assignment: CDR1 SEHNR and CDR2 FQNEAQ (reference sequence). The CDR3 runs to 15 residues. Trimming removed 5 bases at V and 3 bases at J, with 14 bases between. CDR3 amino acids: CASSPEGSVYNEQFF. Here the CDR3 DNA reads TGTGCCAGCAGCCCCGAAGGGTCCGTCTACAATGAGCAGTTCTTC.

The chain has TRBV28 and TRBJ1-4, with D uncertain. The germline gives CDR1 MDHEN, CDR2 SYDVKM. The V end was cut by 8 bases, the J end by 6 bases, with 7 bases between. CDR3 length: 11 residues. The CDR3 sequence is CASCLDEKLFF. The CDR3 DNA reads as TGTGCCAGCTGCCTCGATGAAAAACTGTTTTTT.

This clone was counted between two and nine times. V usage is TRBV12-5 and J usage is TRBJ1-5; 7 nucleotides line up with TRBD1. The CDR3 length is 15 residues. V lost 7 bases, J lost 2 bases, and 8 bases stayed unmatched. The germline V gene encodes CDR1 LGHNT and CDR2 FRNRAP. The CDR3 sequence: CASASTGPGNQPQHF. CDR3 nucleotides: TGTGCTAGTGCTTCGACAGGGCCGGGCAATCAGCCCCAGCATTTT.

This chain connects TRBV14 to TRBJ1-2, with 9 bases aligning to TRBD1. CDR3 size: 14 residues. The V segment lost 3 bases and the J segment 4 bases; nucleotides outside the gene matches: 3. Germline loops: CDR1 SGHDN, CDR2 FVKESK. In nucleotides, the CDR3 is TGTGCCAGCAGCCAGGGGACAGGGCCCTATGGCTACACCTTC. Encoded protein: CASSQGTGPYGYTF.

The chain has TRBV29-1 and TRBJ2-1; TRBD2 agrees at 9 bases. The CDR3 totals 10 residues. Germline lookup yields CDR1 SQVTM and CDR2 ANQGSEA. With V trimmed by 7 bases and J by 9 bases, 1 base remained unmatched. CDR3 in amino acids: CSGTSVEQFF. CDR3 DNA sequence: TGCAGCGGGACTAGCGTTGAGCAGTTCTTC.

This chain joins TRBV27 and TRBJ1-2; tentative D call: TRBD1 (5 bases). Germline CDR1 MNHEY, CDR2 SMNVEV (reference sequence). Trimming removed 5 bases from V and 4 bases from J, with 23 bases in between. This CDR3 has 17 residues. The CDR3 DNA reads TGTGCCAGCAGTCCCCTCGGGGCCCTTACCATACTCTATGGCTACACCTTC. It codes for CASSPLGALTILYGYTF.

This rearrangement joins TRBV5-4 to TRBJ2-7, with 10 positions matching TRBD1. J was trimmed by 5 bases and V by 0 bases; bases with no gene match: 2. The germline V gene has CDR1 SGHNT and CDR2 YYREEE (reference sequence). The CDR3 sequence is 14 residues long. The CDR3 protein is CASSLAGTGDEQYF. The CDR3 DNA is TGTGCCAGCAGCTTGGCCGGGACAGGGGACGAGCAGTACTTC.

The chain uses TRBV5-1 and TRBJ1-5; a possible D gene is TRBD1 (5 bases). Between the trimmed V and J ends, which lost 0 bases and 4 bases, there was a span of 14 bases. In germline, CDR1 is SGHRS, CDR2 YFSETQ. This CDR3 is 16 amino acids long. The CDR3 here is CASSLGQGDRNQPQHF. CDR3 bases: TGCGCCAGCAGCTTGGGCCAAGGGGACCGTAATCAGCCCCAGCATTTT.

This chain links TRBV11-3 with TRBJ2-1; D gene uncertain. V lost 5 bases and J lost 7, with 9 bases in between. The germline gives CDR1 SGHNT, CDR2 YENEEA. The CDR3 is 12 residues long. This chain's CDR3 is CASSTIGNEQFF. Written as DNA, the CDR3 is TGTGCCAGCAGCACTATAGGGAATGAGCAGTTCTTC.

J is TRBJ1-5 and V is TRBV6-5; D is uncertain. With 0 bases removed from V and 6 bases from J, the gap between germline ends came to 9 bases. CDR3 length equals 14 residues. Germline CDR1 is MNHEY and CDR2 is SVGAGI. The CDR3: CASSYSAGFQPQHF. The CDR3 nucleotides are TGTGCCAGCAGTTACTCTGCCGGGTTTCAGCCCCAGCATTTT.

This rearrangement joins TRBV29-1 to TRBJ1-2; D unresolved. V dropped 0 bases and J dropped 4 bases, with 15 bases sitting between them. CDR3 length equals 15 residues. Germline assignment: CDR1 SQVTM and CDR2 ANQGSEA. The chain's CDR3 is CSVEDLGSAPYGYTF. Written as DNA, the CDR3 is TGCAGCGTTGAAGATCTTGGGTCCGCTCCCTATGGCTACACCTTC. Supplemented by reference TRBV29-1 and TRBJ1-2, the full variable domain reads SAVISQKPSRDICQRGTSLTIQCQVDSQVTMMFWYRQQPGQSLTLIATANQGSEATYESGFVIDKFPISRPNLTFSTLTVSNMSPEDSSIYLCSVEDLGSAPYGYTFGSGTRLTVV.

V gene TRBV28 combines with J gene TRBJ2-7; a weak D match, TRBD1 (6 bases). The CDR3 totals 16 residues. Trimming pared 6 bases from V and 1 base from J, leaving 19 bases between. The germline V gene encodes CDR1 MDHEN and CDR2 SYDVKM. The CDR3 sequence: CASSPRNGQSSYEQYF. The CDR3 DNA is TGTGCCAGCAGCCCCCGGAACGGACAGTCATCCTACGAGCAGTACTTC. The full variable domain, completed using reference TRBV28 and TRBJ2-7, is DVKVTQSSRYLVKRTGEKVFLECVQDMDHENMFWYRQDPGLGLRLIYFSYDVKMKEKGDIPEGYSVSREKKERFSLILESASTNQTSMYLCASSPRNGQSSYEQYFGPGTRLTVT.

V is TRBV5-4 and J is TRBJ1-2; no definite D call. This CDR3 is built from 13 residues. The germline V and J ends were trimmed by 5 bases and 5 bases, with 13 bases remaining between them. Germline V gene lookup returns CDR1 SGHNT and CDR2 YYREEE (reference sequence). This chain's CDR3 is CASRSRSQYGYTF. In DNA form, the CDR3 reads TGTGCCAGCAGGTCCCGGTCACAATATGGCTACACCTTC.

V gene TRBV5-1 combines with J gene TRBJ2-7; D is undetermined. This CDR3 contains 14 residues. In germline, CDR1 is SGHRS, CDR2 YFSETQ. Trimming pared 0 bases from V and 3 bases from J, leaving 10 bases between. CDR3 nucleotides: TGCGCCAGCAGCTTGGGACTCCCCAGCTACGAGCAGTACTTC. Encoded protein: CASSLGLPSYEQYF.

The chain couples TRBV5-5 to TRBJ1-2; TRBD1 might be the D (6 bases). The CDR3 has 16 amino acids. Germline CDR1 SGHKS, CDR2 YYEKEE (reference sequence). The V end lost 6 bases, the J end lost 0 bases, and 18 bases lay between the germline ends. The CDR3 sequence: CASTPAMGASNYGYTF. CDR3 DNA sequence: TGTGCCAGCACCCCAGCTATGGGGGCTTCTAACTATGGCTACACCTTC.

The rearrangement uses TRBV29-1 and TRBJ1-1; no reliable D call. Germline V gene lookup returns CDR1 SQVTM and CDR2 ANQGSEA. The germline V and J ends were trimmed by 3 bases and 1 base, with 3 bases remaining between them. The CDR3 is 11 amino acids. CDR3 sequence: CSVDRNTEAFF. In DNA, the CDR3 is TGCAGCGTTGACCGGAACACTGAAGCTTTCTTT.

This chain connects TRBV5-1 to TRBJ2-7, with TRBD1 matching 7 bases. V lost 4 bases and J lost 0; bases outside the gene matches: 10. CDR1 and CDR2 (germline): SGHRS, YFSETQ. This CDR3 has 16 residues. CDR3 amino acids: CASSRIQGSSSYEQYF. The CDR3 DNA is TGCGCCAGCAGCAGAATACAGGGGAGTAGCTCCTACGAGCAGTACTTC.

The V call is TRBV5-1, the J call TRBJ1-1; 11 bases map to TRBD1. Germline V gives CDR1 SGHRS, CDR2 YFSETQ. J was trimmed by 5 bases and V by 5 bases; bases with no gene match: 11. CDR3 length equals 16 residues. The CDR3 DNA is TGCGCCAGCAGGCTGGGCGGGACAGGGGGGAGGACTGAAGCTTTCTTT. It specifies CASRLGGTGGRTEAFF.

The chain joins TRBV27 to TRBJ2-2; no clear D gene. With 0 bases removed from V and 4 bases from J, the gap between germline ends came to 12 bases. The CDR3 has 16 residues. Per germline, CDR1 MNHEY and CDR2 SMNVEV (reference sequence). The CDR3 sequence is CASSLSVGEVTGELFF. The CDR3 bases are TGTGCCAGCAGTTTATCGGTAGGAGAGGTCACCGGGGAGCTGTTTTTT.

This chain joins TRBV10-3 and TRBJ2-3, with 16 positions matching TRBD2. The CDR3 extends over 18 amino acids. V lost 3 bases and J lost 4; bases outside the gene matches: 7. The germline CDR1 and CDR2 sequences are ENHRY and SYGVKD. CDR3 coding DNA: TGTGCCATCAGTGACCCGGGACTAGCGGGAGGGAGTTCAGATACGCAGTATTTT. Translation: CAISDPGLAGGSSDTQYF.

The rearrangement uses TRBV28 and TRBJ2-7; 7 nucleotides line up with TRBD2. Germline CDR1 and CDR2: MDHEN and SYDVKM. This CDR3 has 15 amino acids. J lost 4 bases, V lost 5 bases, and 11 bases had no gene match. CDR3 loop: CASSESGLKAYEQYF. As DNA, the CDR3 is TGTGCCAGCAGTGAATCGGGACTAAAGGCGTACGAGCAGTACTTC. Together with reference TRBV28 and TRBJ2-7, the CDR3 gives the full variable domain: DVKVTQSSRYLVKRTGEKVFLECVQDMDHENMFWYRQDPGLGLRLIYFSYDVKMKEKGDIPEGYSVSREKKERFSLILESASTNQTSMYLCASSESGLKAYEQYFGPGTRLTVT.